Described below is a single T cell receptor (beta chain) sequence and its context. The sample originates from a study of blood T cell repertoires in COVID-19. The V gene lost 5 bases and the J gene lost 0 bases, with 10 bases spanning the gap. The germline V gene encodes CDR1 MNHEY and CDR2 SMNVEV (reference sequence). The CDR3 is 14 residues long. The authors' processing: From reference gene primer amplification, estimates of nucleated cell counts were derived. TCRdb's copy holds only in-frame clones and misses some; the assay was immunoSEQ multiplex PCR. V and J calls plus clone size are reproduced from that table; the DNA served to infer D and trimming. There are some 100,000 clones in the sample; roughly nine tenths occur only once, and less than 2.5% lies in the top ten.

The sequence derives from a man between 50 and 59 years old with active COVID-19. The chain employs TRBV27 and TRBJ1-1; perhaps TRBD1 as D (5 bases). Sequenced input: peripheral blood. Here the CDR3 reads CASSPTGMNTEAFF. The CDR3 nucleotides read TGTGCCAGCAGTCCCACAGGCATGAACACTGAAGCTTTCTTT.